These T cell receptor beta chains were read from a single sample in a study of blood T cell repertoires in COVID-19. The protocol was immunoSEQ multiplex PCR, while the TCRdb copy is restricted to in-frame clones and leaves out a portion. The sample yields about 40,000 clones, 92% seen once. The specimen sequenced was peripheral blood. These receptor sequences come from a man aged 45-65 years with active COVID-19. Each CDR3 is given with its conserved first and last residue. D genes are given only for firm matches. Clone size is not always given. Where it is, it says once, few, many or a class for expanded clones.

v_gene: TRBV2
abundance: .
j_gene: TRBJ1-2
d_gene: TRBD1
CDR3aa: CASSGTGFGYTF
CDR3nt: TGTGCCAGCAGTGGGACAGGGTTTGGCTACACCTTC

v_gene: TRBV6-5
abundance: .
j_gene: TRBJ1-2
d_gene: TRBD1
CDR3aa: CASSRTGQGVF
CDR3nt: TGTGCCAGCAGTAGGACGGGACAGGGAGTCTTC

v_gene: TRBV30
abundance: .
j_gene: TRBJ1-1
d_gene: .
CDR3aa: CAWSPGPAEAFF
CDR3nt: TGTGCCTGGAGTCCTGGGCCGGCTGAAGCTTTCTTT

v_gene: TRBV28
abundance: .
j_gene: TRBJ2-7
d_gene: .
CDR3aa: CASSLAVAGYEQYF
CDR3nt: TGTGCCAGCAGTTTAGCAGTAGCTGGCTACGAGCAGTACTTC

v_gene: TRBV19
abundance: few
j_gene: TRBJ1-5
d_gene: .
CDR3aa: CASSIGGIGPQHF
CDR3nt: TGTGCCAGTAGTATTGGGGGGATCGGGCCCCAGCATTTT

v_gene: TRBV27
abundance: .
j_gene: TRBJ2-3
d_gene: .
CDR3aa: CASRYQSGDTQYF
CDR3nt: TGTGCCAGCAGATATCAGTCGGGAGATACGCAGTATTTT

v_gene: TRBV11-2
abundance: .
j_gene: TRBJ1-1
d_gene: .
CDR3aa: CASSFGQLNTEAFF
CDR3nt: TGTGCCAGCAGCTTCGGACAGCTGAACACTGAAGCTTTCTTT

v_gene: TRBV9
abundance: .
j_gene: TRBJ2-2
d_gene: TRBD2
CDR3aa: CASSVGIAGGPTGELFF
CDR3nt: TGTGCCAGCAGCGTGGGAATAGCGGGAGGGCCCACCGGGGAGCTGTTTTTT

v_gene: TRBV20-1
abundance: .
j_gene: TRBJ2-7
d_gene: .
CDR3aa: CSAPRSTEQYF
CDR3nt: TGCAGTGCGCCCCGCTCAACAGAGCAGTACTTC

v_gene: TRBV11-3
abundance: .
j_gene: TRBJ2-2
d_gene: TRBD2
CDR3aa: CASSPRGGPYTGELFF
CDR3nt: TGTGCCAGCAGCCCCCGGGGGGGACCGTACACCGGGGAGCTGTTTTTT

v_gene: TRBV28
abundance: .
j_gene: TRBJ2-1
d_gene: TRBD2
CDR3aa: CASSRPGRVAGGGNEQFF
CDR3nt: TGTGCCAGCAGCCGTCCGGGTAGGGTAGCGGGAGGGGGGAATGAGCAGTTCTTC

v_gene: TRBV28
abundance: .
j_gene: TRBJ1-4
d_gene: TRBD1
CDR3aa: CASSRDSNEKLFF
CDR3nt: TGTGCCAGCAGCCGGGACAGTAATGAAAAACTGTTTTTT

v_gene: TRBV5-1
abundance: .
j_gene: TRBJ1-2
d_gene: .
CDR3aa: CASSYEGQPDYGYTF
CDR3nt: TGCGCCAGCAGCTATGAAGGACAGCCGGACTATGGCTACACCTTC

v_gene: TRBV30
abundance: .
j_gene: TRBJ1-5
d_gene: .
CDR3aa: CAWSFNRANQPQHF
CDR3nt: TGTGCCTGGAGCTTTAACAGGGCGAATCAGCCCCAGCATTTT

v_gene: TRBV2
abundance: .
j_gene: TRBJ1-6
d_gene: .
CDR3aa: CASSRGSTLLNSPLHF
CDR3nt: TGTGCCAGCAGTCGGGGGAGCACTCTATTAAATTCACCCCTCCACTTT

v_gene: TRBV18
abundance: .
j_gene: TRBJ1-5
d_gene: .
CDR3aa: CASSPVQGHQPQHF
CDR3nt: TGTGCCAGCTCACCAGTTCAGGGGCATCAGCCCCAGCATTTT

v_gene: TRBV6-5
abundance: .
j_gene: TRBJ1-5
d_gene: .
CDR3aa: CATRADLGGNQPQHF
CDR3nt: TGTGCCACGCGGGCCGACCTGGGCGGCAATCAGCCCCAGCATTTT

v_gene: TRBV11-3
abundance: .
j_gene: TRBJ1-1
d_gene: .
CDR3aa: CASSSIQGEAFF
CDR3nt: TGTGCCAGCAGCTCTATACAGGGAGAAGCTTTCTTT

v_gene: TRBV28
abundance: .
j_gene: TRBJ1-6
d_gene: TRBD1
CDR3aa: CASSSGQGTYNSPLHF
CDR3nt: TGTGCCAGCAGTTCCGGACAGGGGACTTATAATTCACCCCTCCACTTT

v_gene: TRBV28
abundance: .
j_gene: TRBJ2-5
d_gene: TRBD2
CDR3aa: CASSPWVAGTQETQYF
CDR3nt: TGTGCCAGCAGTCCCTGGGTAGCGGGGACCCAAGAGACCCAGTACTTC

v_gene: TRBV28
abundance: .
j_gene: TRBJ1-2
d_gene: .
CDR3aa: CASSSWTVGGYTF
CDR3nt: TGTGCCAGCAGTTCATGGACAGTGGGAGGCTACACCTTC

v_gene: TRBV25-1
abundance: once
j_gene: TRBJ2-1
d_gene: TRBD2
CDR3aa: CASSSTSAPLEQFF
CDR3nt: TGTGCCAGCAGTAGTACTAGCGCACCACTTGAGCAGTTCTTC

v_gene: TRBV4-2
abundance: once
j_gene: TRBJ2-3
d_gene: TRBD2
CDR3aa: CASSQTSAAADTQYF
CDR3nt: TGTGCCAGCAGCCAGACTAGCGCGGCAGCAGATACGCAGTATTTT

v_gene: TRBV30
abundance: .
j_gene: TRBJ2-7
d_gene: .
CDR3aa: CAWSSKVEQYF
CDR3nt: TGTGCCTGGAGTTCTAAAGTGGAGCAGTACTTC

v_gene: TRBV28
abundance: .
j_gene: TRBJ1-5
d_gene: .
CDR3aa: CASSELGNQPQHF
CDR3nt: TGTGCCAGCAGCGAGCTAGGCAATCAGCCCCAGCATTTT

v_gene: TRBV6-1
abundance: .
j_gene: TRBJ2-1
d_gene: .
CDR3aa: CASSEAAGRPYNEQFF
CDR3nt: TGTGCCAGCAGTGAAGCTGCAGGGAGGCCCTACAATGAGCAGTTCTTC

v_gene: TRBV6-5
abundance: .
j_gene: TRBJ2-3
d_gene: TRBD1
CDR3aa: CASSLDRGRVNTQYF
CDR3nt: TGTGCCAGCAGTTTGGACAGGGGGCGCGTAAATACGCAGTATTTT

v_gene: TRBV4-1
abundance: .
j_gene: TRBJ1-1
d_gene: .
CDR3aa: CASSQRSRDTEAFF
CDR3nt: TGCGCCAGCAGCCAAAGAAGCCGGGACACTGAAGCTTTCTTT

v_gene: TRBV18
abundance: .
j_gene: TRBJ1-1
d_gene: TRBD1
CDR3aa: CASSPLGQGEAFF
CDR3nt: TGTGCCAGCTCACCGCTTGGACAGGGCGAAGCTTTCTTT

v_gene: TRBV28
abundance: few
j_gene: TRBJ1-1
d_gene: .
CDR3aa: CASSLSRGNAFF
CDR3nt: TGTGCCAGCAGTTTATCACGGGGGAATGCTTTCTTT

v_gene: TRBV5-1
abundance: .
j_gene: TRBJ2-1
d_gene: TRBD2
CDR3aa: CASSARLAGGQNEQFF
CDR3nt: TGCGCCAGCAGCGCACGACTAGCGGGAGGGCAGAATGAGCAGTTCTTC

v_gene: TRBV2
abundance: .
j_gene: TRBJ2-7
d_gene: TRBD1
CDR3aa: CASSGQGPDPYEQYF
CDR3nt: TGTGCCAGCAGTGGACAGGGGCCGGACCCCTACGAGCAGTACTTC

v_gene: TRBV28
abundance: .
j_gene: TRBJ2-7
d_gene: TRBD1
CDR3aa: CASSPYPGQRRAYEQYF
CDR3nt: TGTGCCAGCAGCCCCTACCCGGGACAGCGTCGCGCCTACGAGCAGTACTTC

v_gene: TRBV5-1
abundance: .
j_gene: TRBJ2-7
d_gene: TRBD1
CDR3aa: CASSLEQGREQYF
CDR3nt: TGCGCCAGCAGCTTGGAACAGGGGCGCGAGCAGTACTTC

v_gene: TRBV2
abundance: .
j_gene: TRBJ2-1
d_gene: .
CDR3aa: CASSLTEARQFF
CDR3nt: TGTGCCAGCAGCCTCACGGAGGCTAGGCAGTTCTTC

v_gene: TRBV3-1/TRBV3-2
abundance: .
j_gene: TRBJ1-2
d_gene: .
CDR3aa: CASSRLPENGYTF
CDR3nt: TGTGCCAGCAGCCGTCTTCCGGAGAATGGCTACACCTTC

v_gene: TRBV7-2
abundance: .
j_gene: TRBJ1-5
d_gene: TRBD1
CDR3aa: CASSSGQGRGNQPQHF
CDR3nt: TGTGCCAGCAGCTCAGGACAGGGCCGGGGCAATCAGCCCCAGCATTTT

v_gene: TRBV21-1
abundance: .
j_gene: TRBJ1-2
d_gene: .
CDR3aa: CASSKSLETGVEFCYGYTF
CDR3nt: TGTGCCAGCAGCAAATCTCTTGAGACAGGGGTTGAGTTTTGCTATGGCTACACCTTC

v_gene: TRBV28
abundance: .
j_gene: TRBJ2-7
d_gene: TRBD1
CDR3aa: CASSGDRGLGEQYF
CDR3nt: TGTGCCAGCAGCGGCGACAGGGGGCTAGGCGAGCAGTACTTC

v_gene: TRBV7-8
abundance: .
j_gene: TRBJ1-1
d_gene: TRBD1
CDR3aa: CASSQGGRGTEAFF
CDR3nt: TGTGCCAGCAGCCAGGGGGGCAGGGGGACTGAAGCTTTCTTT

v_gene: TRBV5-6
abundance: .
j_gene: TRBJ2-4
d_gene: TRBD2
CDR3aa: CASSLTGTSGIIAKNIQYF
CDR3nt: TGTGCCAGCAGCTTGACCGGGACTAGCGGGATAATAGCCAAAAACATTCAGTACTTC

v_gene: TRBV19
abundance: .
j_gene: TRBJ2-1
d_gene: .
CDR3aa: CASSIAYEQFF
CDR3nt: TGTGCCAGTAGTATAGCATATGAGCAGTTCTTC

v_gene: TRBV5-1
abundance: .
j_gene: TRBJ2-1
d_gene: TRBD2
CDR3aa: CASSLQPSSGRLENEQFF
CDR3nt: TGCGCCAGCAGCTTGCAGCCCTCGAGCGGGAGACTAGAAAATGAGCAGTTCTTC